The T cell receptor (beta chain) described here comes from a study of T-cell memory formation after mild COVID-19. At the level of the study: The TCR clusters were mostly specific to one donor. General study findings and limits: Of the contracting clones, CD4+ ones lay mainly in CM and EM, and CD8+ ones in EMRA. The pre-infection memory compartment contained some responding clones, suggesting cross-reactive memory joined.

TCRdb fed the 5' RACE reads into MiXCR, producing one record per CDR3 protein. The data show roughly 300,000 distinct CDR3 sequences, roughly 13% seen once. CDR3 size: 14 residues. Trimming cost V 2 bases and J 6 bases; bases outside gene matches: 5. Germline CDR1 is SGHTA and CDR2 is FQGTGA. This clonotype occurred a few times. The antigen is unknown. The chain combines TRBV7-3 with TRBJ2-5, with 8 bases aligning to TRBD1. The specimen sequenced was PBMCs or a T cell subset sorted from them (not recorded which). This receptor was obtained from a man aged 18 to 35 who had mild COVID-19 (a few samples of this study predate the infection). Cell type and time point are not known. In DNA, the CDR3 is TGTGCCAGCAGCTTAGCAGGGGGCGACCAGACCCAGTACTTC. Its translation is CASSLAGGDQTQYF.